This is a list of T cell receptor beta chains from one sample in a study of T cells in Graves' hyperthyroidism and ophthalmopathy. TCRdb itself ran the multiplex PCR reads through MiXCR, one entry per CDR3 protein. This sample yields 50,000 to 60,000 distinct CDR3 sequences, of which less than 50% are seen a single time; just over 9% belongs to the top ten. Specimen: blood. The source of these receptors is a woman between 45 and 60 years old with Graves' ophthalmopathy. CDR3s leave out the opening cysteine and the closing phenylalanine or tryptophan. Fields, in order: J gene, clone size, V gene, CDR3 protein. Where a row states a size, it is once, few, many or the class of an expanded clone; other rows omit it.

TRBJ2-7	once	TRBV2	ASKYRGTYEQY
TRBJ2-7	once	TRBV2	ASSEISGQGGDEQY
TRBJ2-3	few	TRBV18	ASSPVTSLSTDTQY
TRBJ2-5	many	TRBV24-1	ATSDAGTGRQETQY
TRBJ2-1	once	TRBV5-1	ASSLVAPTKDTQF
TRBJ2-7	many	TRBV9	ASSVGAGDSYEQY
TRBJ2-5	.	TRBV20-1	SARGQAGGYETQY
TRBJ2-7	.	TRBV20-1	SARPGLAQY
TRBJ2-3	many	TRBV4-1	ASSQAAGGRYTQY
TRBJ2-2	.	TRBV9	AGSVRGDNTGELF
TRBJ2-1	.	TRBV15	ATSKDRLPYNEQF
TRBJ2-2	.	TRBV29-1	SSWTSGSAGELF
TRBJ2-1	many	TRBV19	ASSISGRASVNEQF
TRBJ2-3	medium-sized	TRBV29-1	SVAPSTDTQY
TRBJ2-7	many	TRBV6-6	ASSYLGTHAYEQY
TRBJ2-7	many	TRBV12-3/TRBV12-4	ASSFPGQGGYEQY
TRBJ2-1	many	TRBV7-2	ASSLRRPGLGEQF
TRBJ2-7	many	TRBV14	ASSPAPGTTYEQY
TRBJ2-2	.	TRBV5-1	ASTFKGLAELF
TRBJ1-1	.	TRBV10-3	AISDRQRGNTEAF
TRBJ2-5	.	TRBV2	ASREDGVQETQY
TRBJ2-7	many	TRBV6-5	ASSPPGYGQDEQY
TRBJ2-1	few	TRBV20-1	SARTGSNNEQF
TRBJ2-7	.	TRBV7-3	ASSSLSAKFEQY
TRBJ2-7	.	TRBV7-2	ASSWDISYEQY
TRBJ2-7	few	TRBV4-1	ASSQDRQGGDEQY
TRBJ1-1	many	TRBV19	ASSITHLIPVEAF
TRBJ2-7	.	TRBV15	DTSSVASGIYEQY
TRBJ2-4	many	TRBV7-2	ASSLGAGAVQNIQY
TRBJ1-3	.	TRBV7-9	AWSVGGGNTIY
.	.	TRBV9	ASSGGLWRNTDTQH
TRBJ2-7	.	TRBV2	ASIADSYEQY
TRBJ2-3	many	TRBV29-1	SVTGLRGGLSTDTQY
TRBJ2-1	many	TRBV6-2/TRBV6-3	ASRESGNEQF
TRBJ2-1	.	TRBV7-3	ASSPGGVGINEQF
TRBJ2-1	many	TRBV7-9	ASSLGRINNEQF
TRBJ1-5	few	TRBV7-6	ASSPPAQNQPQH